Listed below are T cell receptor beta chains from one sample, sequenced in a study of CD8 T cells in Susac syndrome. TCRdb called the immunoSEQ multiplex PCR reads again in MiXCR, with one record for every CDR3 protein. This sample has roughly 140,000 distinct CDR3 sequences, with roughly 96% found just once. Sample: CD8+ T cells from PBMCs. All receptors derive from a human donor with multiple sclerosis. CDR3s include the opening cysteine and the closing phenylalanine or tryptophan. The order of the fields is J gene, CDR3 length, D gene, V gene, clone size, CDR3 protein, CDR3 DNA. D genes are given only for firm matches. The size of a clone is reported for some rows only, either as once, few or many, or as a class for expanded clones.

>TRBJ2-1|16|TRBD1|TRBV20-1|-
CSARPPDRATYNEQFF
TGCAGTGCTAGACCTCCCGACAGGGCAACCTACAATGAGCAGTTCTTC
>TRBJ2-7|13|-|TRBV4-1|-
CASTGTETYEQYF
TGCGCCAGCACGGGCACGGAGACCTACGAGCAGTACTTC
>TRBJ2-1|14|-|TRBV21-1|-
CASSTGTVYNEQFF
TGTGCCAGCAGCACCGGGACAGTCTACAATGAGCAGTTCTTC
>TRBJ2-3|14|-|TRBV12-3/TRBV12-4|-
CASSLRGATDTQYF
TGTGCCAGCAGTTTAAGGGGGGCGACAGATACGCAGTATTTT
>TRBJ1-4|14|-|TRBV27|-
CASSARQANEKLFF
TGTGCCAGCAGTGCACGACAGGCTAATGAAAAACTGTTTTTT
>TRBJ2-1|14|TRBD2|TRBV11-1|-
CASSRAREVDEQFF
TGTGCCAGCAGCCGTGCCCGGGAGGTAGATGAGCAGTTCTTC
>TRBJ2-4|15|-|TRBV18|-
CASSPPIEGRNIQYF
TGTGCCAGCTCACCACCCATTGAAGGGAGAAACATTCAGTACTTC
>TRBJ2-7|13|-|TRBV20-1|-
CSASGVRPYEQYF
TGCAGTGCTAGCGGCGTGAGACCCTACGAGCAGTACTTC
>TRBJ1-2|15|TRBD1|TRBV27|-
CASSLSLTGGDGYTF
TGTGCCAGCAGTTTATCCCTTACAGGGGGCGATGGCTACACCTTC
>TRBJ2-6|19|-|TRBV2|-
CASSEWIGAGDSGANVLTF
TGTGCCAGCAGTGAATGGATCGGCGCAGGTGACTCTGGGGCCAACGTCCTGACTTTC
>TRBJ1-2|14|-|TRBV30|-
CAWSPSRGSYGYTF
TGTGCCTGGAGCCCCTCCCGGGGGAGCTATGGCTACACCTTC
>TRBJ1-2|12|-|TRBV29-1|-
CSVVEGESGYTF
TGCAGCGTTGTTGAGGGGGAGTCGGGCTACACCTTC
>TRBJ2-3|15|-|TRBV7-9|-
CASSPNIGRADTQYF
TGTGCCAGCAGCCCCAATATTGGCAGGGCAGATACGCAGTATTTT
>TRBJ1-2|12|-|TRBV9|-
CASSKGGDGYTF
TGTGCCAGCAGCAAAGGAGGGGATGGCTACACCTTC
>TRBJ2-5|15|TRBD2|TRBV13|-
CASSSTSGGEETQYF
TGTGCCAGCAGCTCCACTAGCGGGGGAGAAGAGACCCAGTACTTC
>TRBJ2-5|16|-|TRBV12-3/TRBV12-4|-
CASSLSGTEKPGTQYF
TGTGCCAGCAGTTTAAGCGGGACAGAAAAGCCGGGGACCCAGTACTTC
>TRBJ2-3|15|-|TRBV5-1|-
CASSLARGTKDTQYF
TGCGCCAGCAGCTTGGCCCGGGGCACGAAAGATACGCAGTATTTT
>TRBJ1-6|13|-|TRBV15|-
CATSKSGLQPLHF
TGTGCCACCAGTAAGTCCGGGTTACAACCCCTCCACTTT
>TRBJ2-3|17|TRBD2|TRBV20-1|-
CSASPGLAGGGRDTQYF
TGCAGTGCTAGCCCCGGACTAGCGGGGGGCGGGAGAGATACGCAGTATTTT
>TRBJ1-2|15|-|TRBV30|-
CAWTLYIRGNYGYTF
TGTGCCTGGACACTGTACATCCGGGGGAACTATGGCTACACCTTC
>TRBJ2-7|11|-|TRBV29-1|-
CSVGLQGEKYF
TGCAGCGTTGGTTTGCAGGGCGAAAAGTACTTC
>TRBJ2-5|16|TRBD1|TRBV7-9|-
CASSLMGQTIQETQYF
TGTGCCAGCAGCTTAATGGGACAGACCATCCAAGAGACCCAGTACTTC
>TRBJ2-3|17|-|TRBV10-3|-
CAISDPPGGPSTDTQYF
TGTGCCATCAGTGACCCACCTGGGGGACCTAGCACAGATACGCAGTATTTT
>TRBJ1-4|15|-|TRBV7-9|once
CASSPGLFPNEKLFF
TGTGCCAGCAGCCCGGGACTTTTTCCAAATGAAAAACTGTTTTTT
>TRBJ2-1|13|-|TRBV20-1|-
CSAPLRALNEQFF
TGCAGTGCTCCCCTTCGGGCCCTCAATGAGCAGTTCTTC
>TRBJ2-5|13|-|TRBV7-9|-
CASSLAGRETQYF
TGTGCCAGCAGCTTAGCCGGACGGGAGACCCAGTACTTC
>TRBJ1-1|13|TRBD1|TRBV30|-
CAWTGQLNTEAFF
TGTGCCTGGACGGGACAGTTGAACACTGAAGCTTTCTTT
>TRBJ2-5|14|-|TRBV2|-
CASSESWGQETQYF
TGTGCCAGCAGTGAATCGTGGGGGCAAGAGACCCAGTACTTC
>TRBJ2-6|14|-|TRBV3-1|-
CASSPPVGANVLTF
TGTGCCAGCAGCCCCCCAGTCGGGGCCAACGTCCTGACTTTC
>TRBJ2-7|16|TRBD1|TRBV15|-
CATSRDRGQGGHEQYF
TGTGCCACCAGCAGAGATAGGGGGCAGGGCGGTCACGAGCAGTACTTC
>TRBJ2-1|13|-|TRBV27|few
CASSSRQYNEQFF
TGTGCCAGCAGTTCGCGACAGTACAATGAGCAGTTCTTC
>TRBJ2-7|13|-|TRBV12-3/TRBV12-4|few
CASSSGTVYEQYF
TGTGCCAGCAGTTCGGGCACAGTCTACGAGCAGTACTTC
>TRBJ2-7|14|-|TRBV12-3/TRBV12-4|-
CASSPRVGSYEQYF
TGTGCCAGCAGCCCTCGGGTTGGCTCCTACGAGCAGTACTTC
>TRBJ2-1|17|-|TRBV7-3|-
CASSLAMPGGAYNEQFF
TGTGCCAGCAGCTTGGCAATGCCCGGGGGCGCATACAATGAGCAGTTCTTC
>TRBJ2-1|16|-|TRBV12-3/TRBV12-4|-
CASSPRGQGGLNEQFF
TGTGCCAGCAGCCCGAGGGGCCAGGGGGGGCTGAATGAGCAGTTCTTC
>TRBJ2-7|14|TRBD1|TRBV12-5|-
CASGPGQGYYEQYF
TGTGCTAGTGGTCCGGGACAGGGATACTACGAGCAGTACTTC
>TRBJ1-6|15|-|TRBV12-3/TRBV12-4|-
CASRGRDSLNSPLHF
TGTGCCAGCAGGGGGAGGGACTCCCTAAATTCACCCCTCCACTTT
>TRBJ1-1|18|TRBD1|TRBV2|-
CASSEPHPRGRINAEAFF
TGTGCCAGCAGTGAGCCGCATCCTAGGGGGCGAATTAACGCTGAAGCTTTCTTT
>TRBJ2-1|15|TRBD2|TRBV11-2|-
CASSPPSRGGHEQFF
TGTGCCAGCAGCCCGCCGTCTCGCGGGGGGCATGAGCAGTTCTTC
>TRBJ1-2|12|-|TRBV12-3/TRBV12-4|once
CASSSGTLGYTF
TGTGCCAGCAGCTCAGGGACGTTGGGCTACACCTTC
>TRBJ1-1|14|-|TRBV29-1|-
CSVAGGGTSHGAFF
TGCAGCGTTGCCGGCGGGGGGACTTCGCACGGAGCTTTCTTT
>TRBJ1-2|11|-|TRBV25-1|-
CASGGVGGYTF
TGTGCCAGTGGGGGCGTAGGTGGCTACACCTTC
>TRBJ2-5|14|-|TRBV7-8|-
CASSLEGQAGTQYF
TGTGCCAGCAGCTTAGAGGGTCAGGCGGGGACCCAGTACTTC
>TRBJ1-5|16|-|TRBV2|-
CASEDVNEGFGQPQHF
TGTGCCAGCGAGGACGTTAATGAGGGGTTCGGGCAGCCCCAGCATTTT
>TRBJ2-7|14|-|TRBV27|once
CASRGGWTAYEQYF
TGTGCCAGCAGGGGGGGATGGACAGCCTACGAGCAGTACTTC
>TRBJ1-2|15|TRBD1|TRBV9|-
CASSVRDRGNYGYTF
TGTGCCAGCAGCGTCAGGGACAGGGGTAACTATGGCTACACCTTC
>TRBJ2-1|16|TRBD2|TRBV4-2|-
CASSQDGGSSYNEQFF
TGTGCCAGCAGCCAAGACGGGGGGTCCTCCTACAATGAGCAGTTCTTC
>TRBJ1-2|14|TRBD1|TRBV20-1|-
CSARDRDRSYGYTF
TGCAGTGCTAGAGATAGGGACAGGAGCTATGGCTACACCTTC
>TRBJ2-1|15|TRBD2|TRBV13|-
CASSSGTSGANEQFF
TGTGCCAGCAGCTCCGGGACTAGCGGGGCCAATGAGCAGTTCTTC
>TRBJ2-7|19|TRBD1|TRBV12-3/TRBV12-4|-
CASSPGIGQGVTSSYEQYF
TGTGCCAGCAGTCCCGGGATAGGGCAGGGGGTTACTAGCTCCTACGAGCAGTACTTC
>TRBJ1-3|15|-|TRBV30|-
CAWISWGDSGNTIYF
TGTGCCTGGATTTCGTGGGGAGACTCTGGAAACACCATATATTTT
>TRBJ2-3|14|-|TRBV5-6|-
CASSLYDITDTQYF
TGTGCCAGCAGCCTGTACGATATCACAGATACGCAGTATTTT
>TRBJ2-5|16|TRBD2|TRBV12-3/TRBV12-4|-
CASTAGLAGEQETQYF
TGTGCCAGCACCGCGGGACTAGCGGGAGAACAAGAGACCCAGTACTTC
>TRBJ1-2|13|-|TRBV27|once
CASSRLSNYGYTF
TGTGCCAGCAGCCGACTATCTAACTATGGCTACACCTTC